This T cell receptor (beta chain) stems from a study of Graves' ophthalmopathy and Graves' hyperthyroidism. CDR1 is WNHNN and CDR2 is SYGVQD in the germline V gene (reference sequence). V lost 3 bases and J lost 6; bases outside the gene matches: 4. The CDR3 is made up of 15 amino acids. Scientists amplified the TCR beta CDR3 regions from RNA transcripts. First-round RT-PCR employed HTBI primers, with a second-round multiplex PCR after it. TCRdb processed the multiplex PCR reads anew with MiXCR; each CDR3 protein has one entry. The table lists 500,000 to 800,000 distinct CDR3 sequences, under 50% of them singletons. A single count supports this clonotype. The target antigen is unknown. Study observations and caveats: Its predictions of ophthalmopathy progression gave the model 60% to 71% sensitivity and approximately 72% specificity.

The TCR comes from an adult man with Graves' ophthalmopathy. Sequenced sample: peripheral blood. J is TRBJ2-7 and V is TRBV10-1; 14 bases are shared with TRBD2. Written as DNA, the CDR3 is TGCGCCAGCAGTGAAGAGGGGACTAGCGGGGGCGAGCAGTACTTC. Protein product: CASSEEGTSGGEQYF.